One TCR beta chain is described in this entry. CDR3 length: 13 residues. Losses at the gene ends were 5 bases for V and 12 bases for J; bases not matched to a gene: 10. Germline loops: CDR1 LGHNA, CDR2 YNFKEQ. The source of the sample is a study of shared clonotypes between healthy human individuals. Generated by immunoSEQ multiplex PCR, the TCRdb table keeps only in-frame clones and is missing some. The sample lists fewer than 850,000 clones, less than 80% occurring once. The specimen was memory CD4+ T cells sorted from blood. The subset was: CD45RA-negative fraction. This sequence originates from a woman aged 30 to 39 in good health. The V call is TRBV4-2, the J call TRBJ2-1, with 7 nucleotides matching TRBD2. The CDR3 reads CASSLGGRERQFF. For the CDR3, the DNA is TGTGCCAGCAGCTTAGGAGGGCGGGAGCGGCAGTTCTTC.